Sequencing of this T cell receptor (beta chain) was carried out in a study of CD8+ T cells in alopecia areata (dated by TCRdb to the late 2010s). Study-wide context: Treated patients were enrolled in an open-label pilot trial of oral tofacitinib, 5 to 10 mg twice daily, for moderate-to-severe alopecia areata. On the human side, TCRbeta sequencing was run on scalp tissue and on sorted CD4+ and CD8+ peripheral blood T cells from healthy controls and from alopecia areata patients with either patchy or totalis/universalis disease. The RNA source kit depended on sample type: the PAXgene miRNA kit for fixed scalp, the miRNeasy kit for PBMCs, and the RNeasy kit for mouse skin. Patients on tofacitinib were biopsied at baseline and after 4 and 24 weeks of treatment, and several of the patients also had a later scalp biopsy. Disease severity in treated patients was measured with the SALT score, which quantifies the percentage of affected scalp surface area. To study T cell clonal expansion in alopecia areata, the researchers applied high-throughput TCRbeta sequencing to both the C3H/HeJ mouse model and human patients. Amplification of TCRbeta CDR3 regions was done by immunoSEQ multiplex PCR using 35 Vbeta forward primers and 13 Jbeta reverse primers. Tofacitinib was administered for 6 to 18 months, and 6 months of follow-up off drug were then conducted to assess delayed response and recurrence. Scalp clonality was compared among normal scalp (n=4), patchy alopecia areata scalp (n=8), and alopecia totalis/universalis scalp (n=8).

With regard to this clone: What antigen it recognizes has not been identified. Base qualities are not at hand, and no much larger clone is one base apart. Other DNA sequences of this sample code for an identical CDR3.

The library was built by means of the immunoSEQ multiplex PCR assay. RNA was extracted from all samples and reverse transcribed into cDNA, which served as template for TCR sequencing. First-strand cDNA was synthesized using SuperScript III with a 2:1 mix of oligo-dT and random hexamers. A synthetic immune receptor repertoire was used to measure amplification bias, and any remaining bias was corrected computationally. The authors processed their data as follows. After raw reads were preprocessed to remove errors, the CDR3 was defined following IMGT conventions as running from the conserved cysteine to phenylalanine. To get clonality, Shannon entropy was normalized by log2 of the number of productive unique TCRs and the result was subtracted from 1. CD4 or CD8 identity of scalp clones was inferred by cross-referencing scalp TCRbeta sequences with sorted blood CD4 and CD8 repertoires. TCRdb took this table from immuneACCESS and kept in-frame rearrangements with V and J called. Such tables lack part of the clones; where checked against another copy, unresolved V genes explain under half of the gap, and the rest is unexplained. The V and J calls and clone size were taken over from that table, and D and trimming were inferred from the DNA. The sample profile shows around 140,000 clones; 45% to 65% of them were found once. The ten largest clones represent more than 15% of the sample.

CDR1 and CDR2, per the germline V gene (reference sequence), are GTSNPN and SVGIG. V sheds 0 bases and J sheds 3 bases, leaving 8 bases between their ends. Including the terminal cysteine and phenylalanine, the CDR3 comprises 13 residues. The DNA shown is the 39-base CDR3, in frame from base 1. Here is what the overall study found, with its caveats: During tofacitinib treatment, many expanded lesional clones remained in scalp and blood, and this persistence may partly explain relapse after treatment is stopped. With tofacitinib, both scalp clonality and the number of expanded CD8+ clones among the top 100 scalp clones went down significantly. Compared with normal scalp, lesional scalp had higher clonality and more expanded CD8+ clones, particularly in alopecia totalis/universalis, a pattern that suggests antigenic drive. Shared TCR sequences between patients were less evident than in mice, which may be partly attributable to HLA diversity in the patient population. Unlike mouse skin, which is dominated by gammadelta T cells, normal human skin has resident alphabeta T cells that are also sequenced, and this complicates analysis of the scalp TCR repertoire. Because the treated cohort was small and had just a single nonresponder, larger studies are needed to establish links between baseline CD8+ expansion and response.

The time point label of this sample denotes: around 28 days on oral tofacitinib. In the paper's terms, the treatment or condition label means: oral pan-JAK inhibitor, 5-10 mg twice daily. Lesional scalp punch biopsies and peripheral blood were collected from alopecia areata patients. PBMCs were isolated by density centrifugation and stained for CD3, CD4 and CD8, after which CD4+ and CD8+ T cells were sorted on a FACSAria. The material sequenced was CD8+ T cells sorted from blood, taken at week 4, from a patient treated with tofacitinib. The sequence was collected from a human donor with alopecia areata. In this chain, TRBV30 is recombined with TRBJ1-1; perhaps TRBD1 is the D gene, with 5 bases matching. The CDR3 sequence is CAWSVTGDTEAFF. The bases read TGTGCCTGGAGTGTAACAGGCGACACTGAAGCTTTCTTT.